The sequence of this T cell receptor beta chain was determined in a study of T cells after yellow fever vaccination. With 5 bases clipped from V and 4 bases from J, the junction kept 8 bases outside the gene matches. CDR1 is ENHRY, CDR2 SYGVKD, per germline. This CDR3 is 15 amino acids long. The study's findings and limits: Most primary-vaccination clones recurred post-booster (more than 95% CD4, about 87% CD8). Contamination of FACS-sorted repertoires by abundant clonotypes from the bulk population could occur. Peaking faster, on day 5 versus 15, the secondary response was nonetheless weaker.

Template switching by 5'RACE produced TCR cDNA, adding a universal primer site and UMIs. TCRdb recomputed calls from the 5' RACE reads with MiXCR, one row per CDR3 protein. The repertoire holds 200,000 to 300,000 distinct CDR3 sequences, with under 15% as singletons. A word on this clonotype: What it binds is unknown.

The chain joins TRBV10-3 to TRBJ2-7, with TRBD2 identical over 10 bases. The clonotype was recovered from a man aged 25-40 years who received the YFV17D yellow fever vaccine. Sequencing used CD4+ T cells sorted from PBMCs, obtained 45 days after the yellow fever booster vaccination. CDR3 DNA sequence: TGTGCCATCAGTAGCCGTGGGACTAGCGATTACGAGCAGTACTTC. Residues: CAISSRGTSDYEQYF.